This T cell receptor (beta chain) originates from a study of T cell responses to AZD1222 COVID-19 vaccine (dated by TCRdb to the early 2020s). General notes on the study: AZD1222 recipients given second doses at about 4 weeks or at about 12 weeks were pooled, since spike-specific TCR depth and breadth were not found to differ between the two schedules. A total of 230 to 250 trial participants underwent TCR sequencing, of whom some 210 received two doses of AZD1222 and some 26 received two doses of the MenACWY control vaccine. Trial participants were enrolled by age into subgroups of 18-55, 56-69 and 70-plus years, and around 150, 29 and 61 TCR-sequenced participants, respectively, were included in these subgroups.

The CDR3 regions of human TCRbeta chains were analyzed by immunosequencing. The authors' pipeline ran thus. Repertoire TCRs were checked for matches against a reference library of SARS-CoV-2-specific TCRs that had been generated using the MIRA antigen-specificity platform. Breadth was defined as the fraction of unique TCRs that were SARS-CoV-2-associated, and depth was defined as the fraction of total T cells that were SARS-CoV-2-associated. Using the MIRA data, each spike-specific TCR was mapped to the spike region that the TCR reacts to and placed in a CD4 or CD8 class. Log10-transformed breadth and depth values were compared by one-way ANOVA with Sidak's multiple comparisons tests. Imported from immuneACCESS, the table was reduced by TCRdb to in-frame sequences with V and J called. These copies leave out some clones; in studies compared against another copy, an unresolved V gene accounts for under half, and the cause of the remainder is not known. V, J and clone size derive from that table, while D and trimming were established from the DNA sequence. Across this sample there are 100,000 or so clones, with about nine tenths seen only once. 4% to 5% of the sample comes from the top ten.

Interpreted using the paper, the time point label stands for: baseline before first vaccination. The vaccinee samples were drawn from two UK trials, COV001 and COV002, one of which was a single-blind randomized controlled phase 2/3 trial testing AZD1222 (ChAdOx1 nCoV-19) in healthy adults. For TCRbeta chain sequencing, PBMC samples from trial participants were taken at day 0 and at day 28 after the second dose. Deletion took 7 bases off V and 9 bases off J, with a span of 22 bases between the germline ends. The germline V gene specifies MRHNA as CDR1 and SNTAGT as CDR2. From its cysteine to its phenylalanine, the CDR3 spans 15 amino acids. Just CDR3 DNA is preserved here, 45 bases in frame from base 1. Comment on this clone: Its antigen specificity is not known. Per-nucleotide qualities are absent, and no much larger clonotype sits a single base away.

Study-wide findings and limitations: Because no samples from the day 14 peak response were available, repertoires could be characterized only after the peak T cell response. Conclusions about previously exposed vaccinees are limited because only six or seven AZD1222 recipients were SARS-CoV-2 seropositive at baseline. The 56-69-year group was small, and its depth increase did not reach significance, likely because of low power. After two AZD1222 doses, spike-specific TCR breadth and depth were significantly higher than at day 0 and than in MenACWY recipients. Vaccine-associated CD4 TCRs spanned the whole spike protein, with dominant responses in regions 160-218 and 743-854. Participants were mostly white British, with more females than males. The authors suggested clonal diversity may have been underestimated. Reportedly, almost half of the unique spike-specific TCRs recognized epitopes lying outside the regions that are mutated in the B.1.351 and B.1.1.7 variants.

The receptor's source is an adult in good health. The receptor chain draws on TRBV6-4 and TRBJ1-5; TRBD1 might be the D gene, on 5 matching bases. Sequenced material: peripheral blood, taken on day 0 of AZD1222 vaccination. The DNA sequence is TGTGCCAGCACCCTTGGGACCGGGCATGAGGGGCCCCAGCATTTT. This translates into CASTLGTGHEGPQHF.